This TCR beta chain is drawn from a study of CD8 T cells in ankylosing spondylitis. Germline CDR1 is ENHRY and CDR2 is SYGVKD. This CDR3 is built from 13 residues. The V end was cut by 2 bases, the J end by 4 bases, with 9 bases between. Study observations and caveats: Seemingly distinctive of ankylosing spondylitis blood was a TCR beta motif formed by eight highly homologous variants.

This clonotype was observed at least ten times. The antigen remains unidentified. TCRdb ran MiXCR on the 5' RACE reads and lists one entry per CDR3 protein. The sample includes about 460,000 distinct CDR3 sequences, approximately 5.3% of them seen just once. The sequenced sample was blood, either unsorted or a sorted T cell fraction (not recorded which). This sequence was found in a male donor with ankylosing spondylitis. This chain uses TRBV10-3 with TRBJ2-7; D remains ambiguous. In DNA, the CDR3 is TGTGCCATCAGTGAGGAACTGGTTTACGAGCAGTACTTC. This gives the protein CAISEELVYEQYF.